Reported below is one T cell receptor (beta chain). The antigen is unknown. This sample was included in a study of OX40 agonist ivuxolimab in advanced cancers. Findings of the study overall: On average, CD8+ T cells showed a greater number of expanded clones than CD4+. In the 0.1 to 3.0 mg/kg range, CD4+ and CD8+ blood T cells had expanded clonally by week 6.

Germline CDR1 is SNHLY and CDR2 is FYNNEI. The CDR3 sequence is 12 residues long. The V end was cut by 6 bases, the J end by 6 bases, with 8 bases between. The table came from immunoSEQ multiplex PCR; TCRdb's copy has only in-frame clones and leaves some out. The sample consists of 75,000 to 80,000 clones, about four fifths of them appearing once. V is TRBV2 and J is TRBJ1-4; D is uncertain. The material sequenced was CD4+ or CD8+ T cells sorted from blood, taken in a trial of the OX40 agonist ivuxolimab. The clonotype comes from an adult with an advanced solid tumor such as melanoma, head and neck, liver or kidney cancer. The CDR3 coding sequence is TGTGCCAGCAGACAGTACCATGAAAAACTGTTTTTT. This gives the protein CASRQYHEKLFF.